This T cell receptor (beta chain) was documented in a study of spatial heterogeneity in lung cancer (dated by TCRdb to about 2019). About the full investigation: Beta-chain transcripts were consistently detected in greater numbers than alpha-chain transcripts, which likely reflects a higher abundance of beta-chain transcripts. In tumor regions, TCR transcript counts showed a strong correlation with a T cell transcriptional module score derived from matched bulk RNA-seq. In the raw uncorrected reads, each unique combination of TCR and UMI appeared on average more than ten times. In non-small cell lung cancer, the study made a quantitative comparison of TCR alpha and beta repertoires among multiple tumor regions, matched nontumor lung and blood. The study linked features of the TCR repertoire to counts of nonsynonymous mutations, which were determined by whole-exome sequencing of tumor tissue. At surgery, 200 or so tumor regions, roughly 63 matched nontumor lung samples and 56 PBMC samples were TCR-sequenced for both alpha and beta chains.

In the case of this clonotype: Its antigen is currently not known. Per-base qualities were not stored, and no clone one base away is much larger. Since it is a stray read in a library aimed at alpha chains, this beta chain has a size that is not meaningful.

Receptor libraries were prepared by 5' RACE. For sequencing, a NextSeq 500 was employed. To allow correction of PCR and sequencing errors, the TCR library protocol tagged every TCR cDNA molecule with a unique molecular identifier. The original methods were these. Decombinator tools were used for TCR identification, UMI-based error correction and CDR3 extraction. TCRs above a frequency of 2 per 1,000, corresponding to the top 1% of the tumor frequency distribution, were defined as expanded. Expanded tumor TCRs statistically deemed absent (corrected P<0.05) from at least one tumor region were classed as regional, and all other expanded tumor TCRs were classed as ubiquitous. Rényi diversity was computed with the R vegan package after subsampling each repertoire 100 times to 5,000 TCRs. CDR3 similarity networks were constructed using string-kernel similarity of amino acid triplets, with links drawn between CDR3s whose pairwise similarity was above 0.82. TCRdb passed the public sequencing reads through fastp at Q25 and MiXCR, retaining productive beta sequences. When rows share a CDR3 protein, they turn into one entry using the most common DNA and genes. TCRdb, rather than the study authors, made the V and J calls. This sample lists under 9,000 distinct CDR3 sequences; around 14% were detected once. The top ten hold over 7.5% of the sample.

What this sample's time point label stands for: sample taken at primary tumor resection. The donors were around 69 patients from the lung TRACERx cohort who had early-stage, untreated non-small cell lung cancer. Whole RNA extracted from tumor and nontumor lung tissue, or from cryopreserved PBMC samples, was used for TCR sequencing without cell sorting. Only patients with enough RNA available from two or more tumor regions were chosen for TCR sequencing. Before selection, tumor and adjacent nontumor lung specimens were reviewed by a lung pathologist. General findings and caveats noted by the study authors: Counts of ubiquitous and regional expanded TCRs correlated with counts of ubiquitous and regional nonsynonymous mutations, respectively. Confirming at a functional level the hypothesis that regional TCRs recognize regional mutations was considered to require additional single-cell paired TCR alpha and beta sequencing. TCR-seq was estimated to cover only around 7.2% of tumor T cells for alpha chains and 12% to 15% for beta chains. The number of expanded intratumoral alpha and beta TCRs correlated with the tumor nonsynonymous mutation count.

The material was lung tumor tissue, obtained at surgery. This TCR derives from a male donor with early-stage non-small cell lung cancer.

CDR3 sequence: CASSLPGLAVVDTQYF. The bases are TGTGCCAGCAGCTTACCGGGACTAGCGGTTGTGGATACGCAGTATTTT. The chain was built from TRBV7-3 and TRBJ2-3; a stretch of 11 junction bases matches TRBD2. V is cut back by 2 bases and J by 6 bases, with 7 bases in the junction unmatched. Based on the germline V gene, the CDR1 and CDR2 sequences are SGHTA and FQGTGA. The CDR3 contains 16 residues, cysteine and phenylalanine counted. Only the CDR3 DNA stays, 48 bases, in frame from base 1.